The 20 T cell receptor beta chains reported below all come from one sample, sequenced in a study of PD-1 blockade in classical Hodgkin lymphoma. All trial patients relapsed after autologous stem cell transplantation. Produced via immunoSEQ multiplex PCR; TCRdb's table is partial and in-frame only. This repertoire shows some 100,000 clones, 80% to 95% found once; its top ten account for less than 3.5%. The sample in question was peripheral blood mononuclear cells (PBMCs), obtained at baseline. These receptors all stem from a human donor with classical Hodgkin lymphoma.

This clone was observed a few times. The chain joins TRBV18 to TRBJ1-1, with TRBD1 matching over 7 bases. Trimming removed 2 bases from V and 1 base from J; junction bases left unmatched: 10. Germline values: CDR1 KGHSH, CDR2 LQKENI. The CDR3 spans 17 residues. CDR3 bases: TGTGCCAGCTCACCAGGACAGGTACCGCCCAGGAACACTGAAGCTTTCTTT. It yields the protein CASSPGQVPPRNTEAFF.

The chain is built from TRBV13 and TRBJ2-3, with D perhaps matching TRBD2 (5 bases). Trimming took 6 bases from V and 2 from J, leaving 18 bases between them. The CDR3 is made up of 16 amino acids. Looked up from germline, CDR1 is PRHDT and CDR2 is FYEKMQ (reference sequence). This CDR3 reads CASRHAVSGYTDTQYF. The DNA of the CDR3 is TGTGCCAGCAGGCACGCTGTCAGCGGTTACACAGATACGCAGTATTTT.

This sequence joins TRBV14 and TRBJ1-2, with D perhaps matching TRBD1 (5 bases). The germline gives CDR1 SGHDN, CDR2 FVKESK. V lost 0 bases, J lost 4 bases, and 9 bases lay in between. The CDR3 covers 14 residues. As DNA, the CDR3 is TGTGCCAGCAGCCAAGATCGACAGCCCTATGGCTACACCTTC. Translated, it gives CASSQDRQPYGYTF.

This rearrangement joins TRBV6-1 to TRBJ2-1; D is uncertain. In germline, CDR1 is MNHNS, CDR2 SASEGT. The CDR3 has 15 residues. V shed 7 bases and J shed 2 bases, with 15 bases lying between them. CDR3 region: CASNHYSLAYNEQFF. CDR3 DNA sequence: TGTGCCAGCAACCACTATAGTCTAGCCTACAATGAGCAGTTCTTC.

The V and J genes are TRBV6-6 and TRBJ1-1; D not resolved. Deletions cut 0 bases from V and 0 bases from J, with 5 bases between. CDR3 length equals 14 residues. Germline values: CDR1 MNHNY, CDR2 SVGAGI (reference sequence). This CDR3 reads CASSYSRVNTEAFF. As DNA, the CDR3 is TGTGCCAGCAGTTACTCACGGGTGAACACTGAAGCTTTCTTT.

The count of this clone is one. The rearrangement links TRBV18 to TRBJ2-1; no clear D. Germline values: CDR1 KGHSH, CDR2 LQKENI. The CDR3 extends over 14 amino acids. CDR3 bases: TGTGCGTCACGGCGCGATAGCTCCTACAATGAGCAGTTCTTC. Amino acids: CASRRDSSYNEQFF.

The J gene is TRBJ2-1, the V gene TRBV30; TRBD2 matches at 7 bases. CDR3 length: 13 amino acids. J gave up 7 bases and V 2 bases, and 5 bases lay outside the gene matches. CDR1 and CDR2 (germline): GTSNPN, SVGIG (reference sequence). This CDR3 is CAWSLGGGNEQFF. In nucleotides, the CDR3 is TGTGCCTGGAGTCTCGGGGGAGGGAATGAGCAGTTCTTC.

The chain recombines TRBV6-4 with TRBJ2-3; weak D call: TRBD2 (5 bases). Germline V gives CDR1 MRHNA, CDR2 SNTAGT. There are 13 residues in the CDR3. V was trimmed by 0 bases and J by 8 bases, leaving 9 bases between them. In DNA form, the CDR3 reads TGTGCCAGCAGTGACTCGGCGGGTGGTACGCAGTATTTT. As protein: CASSDSAGGTQYF.

The CDR3 loop is CASSPEGTSYEQYF. DNA of the CDR3: TGTGCCAGCAGCCCGGAAGGGACAAGCTACGAGCAGTACTTC. The rearrangement links TRBV7-8 to TRBJ2-7, with D tentatively TRBD1 (6 bases). Trimming shortened V by 5 bases and J by 3 bases, and 14 bases separated the two germline ends. Germline V lookup: CDR1 SGHVS, CDR2 FQNEAQ. The CDR3 covers 14 residues.

The V gene is TRBV29-1, the J gene TRBJ2-3, with 9 bases fitting TRBD2. V was pared by 6 bases and J by 1 base, with 5 bases of the junction left unmatched. The CDR3 consists of 14 residues. The germline gives CDR1 SQVTM, CDR2 ANQGSEA. The CDR3, as DNA: TGCAGCGTACCGACTAGCGGCCGCACAGATACGCAGTATTTT. It yields the protein CSVPTSGRTDTQYF.

The rearrangement links TRBV28 to TRBJ2-7; D remains unclear. The CDR3 has 16 amino acids. Germline-derived CDR1 and CDR2 are MDHEN and SYDVKM. V was trimmed by 1 base and J by 3 bases, leaving 16 bases between them. CDR3 nucleotide sequence: TGTGCCAGCAGTTTATTGTCCCCTAGTGCCCTCTACGAGCAGTACTTC. Residues: CASSLLSPSALYEQYF.

The J gene is TRBJ2-2, the V gene TRBV30; 11 bases fit TRBD1. The germline gives CDR1 GTSNPN, CDR2 SVGIG (reference sequence). The CDR3 spans 14 residues. The V and J ends lost 5 bases and 4 bases, in that order; junction bases with no gene match: 3. CDR3 sequence: CAWSGTGGTGELFF. The CDR3, as DNA: TGTGCCTGGTCGGGGACAGGGGGCACCGGGGAGCTGTTTTTT.

Only one count was recorded for this clone. The gene calls are TRBV10-1 and TRBJ1-2, with D maybe TRBD1 (6 bases). The CDR3 consists of 15 residues. CDR1 and CDR2 from the germline V gene are WNHNN and SYGVQD (reference sequence). V was cut by 2 bases and J by 4 bases, with 14 bases left in between. CDR3 residues: CASSEGTGKIYGYTF. The CDR3, as DNA: TGCGCCAGCAGTGAGGGTACAGGGAAAATCTATGGCTACACCTTC.

The rearrangement uses TRBV6-1 and TRBJ1-4; tentatively, D is TRBD1 (5 bases). Germline values: CDR1 MNHNS, CDR2 SASEGT. The CDR3 is made up of 15 amino acids. The V end lost 8 bases, the J end lost 7 bases, and 20 bases lay between the germline ends. In DNA, the CDR3 is TGTGCCAGCCTCACCTGGGGGGGGTATAGTGAAAAACTGTTTTTT. This sequence encodes CASLTWGGYSEKLFF.

This sequence joins TRBV14 and TRBJ2-5, with a possible D match to TRBD1 (5 bases). This CDR3 is built from 14 residues. Trimming left V 4 bases short and J 6 bases short, with 15 bases between. The germline CDR1 and CDR2 sequences are SGHDN and FVKESK. The CDR3 reads CASSLLRAEKTQYF. The CDR3 bases are TGTGCCAGCAGCCTTCTCAGGGCGGAAAAGACCCAGTACTTC. The whole variable domain, filled in from reference TRBV14 and TRBJ2-5, reads EAGVTQFPSHSVIEKGQTVTLRCDPISGHDNLYWYRRVMGKEIKFLLHFVKESKQDESGMPNNRFLAERTGGTYSTLKVQPAELEDSGVYFCASSLLRAEKTQYFGPGTRLLVL.

The genes are TRBV5-1 and TRBJ2-2; D call uncertain. The CDR3 spans 15 residues. In germline, CDR1 is SGHRS, CDR2 YFSETQ. Trimming removed 1 base at V and 1 base at J, with 8 bases between. CDR3 protein: CASSLNGWNTGELFF. CDR3 bases: TGCGCCAGCAGCTTGAATGGCTGGAACACCGGGGAGCTGTTTTTT.

The gene calls are TRBV19 and TRBJ2-7, with a weak D call TRBD1 (6 bases). Germline CDR1 and CDR2: LNHDA and SQIVND (reference sequence). Trimming removed 5 bases from V and 7 bases from J, with 9 bases in between. The CDR3 loop spans 11 amino acids. Here the CDR3 reads CASSGQGEQYF. DNA of the CDR3: TGTGCCAGTAGTGGTCAGGGGGAGCAGTACTTC.

The CDR3 here is CASSLFRTSGGLTLDNEQFF. DNA for the CDR3: TGCGCCAGCAGCTTGTTCCGGACTAGCGGGGGCCTGACTCTCGACAATGAGCAGTTCTTC. V is TRBV5-1 and J is TRBJ2-1; TRBD2 matches at 13 bases. V shed 1 base, J shed 5 bases, and the junction held 15 bases outside the gene matches. Germline CDR1 SGHRS, CDR2 YFSETQ. This CDR3 comprises 20 residues.

This chain links TRBV30 with TRBJ2-1; 9 bases align to TRBD1. Germline assignment: CDR1 GTSNPN and CDR2 SVGIG (reference sequence). CDR3 length equals 16 residues. Losses at the gene ends were 4 bases for V and 6 bases for J; bases not matched to a gene: 13. The CDR3 here is CAWTRGTGNGVNEQFF. The CDR3 DNA sequence: TGTGCCTGGACCCGAGGGACAGGGAACGGGGTCAATGAGCAGTTCTTC.

This chain links TRBV5-1 with TRBJ1-4, with 7 bases identical to TRBD1. CDR3 length: 16 residues. Germline V CDR1 and CDR2: SGHRS, YFSETQ. J lost 5 bases, V lost 4 bases, and 11 bases had no gene match. The CDR3 spells CASSPNRGGGNEKLFF. Written as DNA, the CDR3 is TGCGCCAGCAGCCCAAACAGGGGAGGGGGCAATGAAAAACTGTTTTTT.